The clone carrying this TCR beta chain was observed many times. Its antigen is unidentified. V lost 5 bases to trimming and J lost 0 bases, with 5 bases between them. The CDR3 totals 11 residues. The germline V gene encodes CDR1 DFQATT and CDR2 SNEGSKA (reference sequence). Unique molecular identifiers were built into the TCRbeta library. TCRdb re-analysed the PCR reads in MiXCR, keeping a single row per CDR3 protein. The data hold 610,000 or so distinct CDR3 sequences, with over 20% observed a single time. The source of the sample is a study of T-cell reconstitution after alpha-beta-depleted transplantation in children. Regarding the study as a whole: TCRbeta diversity was high at day 60 in some patients (a result of surviving recipient T cells and thymic progenitors). Once a year had passed after transplant, T-cell counts and diversity came mostly from newly produced T cells. After transplant, at about two months, alpha-beta T cells were reportedly derived from several hundred expanded graft clones.

This TCR was sampled from a boy under two years old with Wiskott-Aldrich syndrome, due to receive a stem cell transplant. This specimen consisted of PBMCs, obtained before TCRalphabeta/CD19-depleted stem cell transplant. The genes are TRBV20-1 and TRBJ2-7, with D unclear. CDR3 DNA sequence: TGCAGTGCTGGTGACTCCTACGAGCAGTACTTC. Its translation: CSAGDSYEQYF.